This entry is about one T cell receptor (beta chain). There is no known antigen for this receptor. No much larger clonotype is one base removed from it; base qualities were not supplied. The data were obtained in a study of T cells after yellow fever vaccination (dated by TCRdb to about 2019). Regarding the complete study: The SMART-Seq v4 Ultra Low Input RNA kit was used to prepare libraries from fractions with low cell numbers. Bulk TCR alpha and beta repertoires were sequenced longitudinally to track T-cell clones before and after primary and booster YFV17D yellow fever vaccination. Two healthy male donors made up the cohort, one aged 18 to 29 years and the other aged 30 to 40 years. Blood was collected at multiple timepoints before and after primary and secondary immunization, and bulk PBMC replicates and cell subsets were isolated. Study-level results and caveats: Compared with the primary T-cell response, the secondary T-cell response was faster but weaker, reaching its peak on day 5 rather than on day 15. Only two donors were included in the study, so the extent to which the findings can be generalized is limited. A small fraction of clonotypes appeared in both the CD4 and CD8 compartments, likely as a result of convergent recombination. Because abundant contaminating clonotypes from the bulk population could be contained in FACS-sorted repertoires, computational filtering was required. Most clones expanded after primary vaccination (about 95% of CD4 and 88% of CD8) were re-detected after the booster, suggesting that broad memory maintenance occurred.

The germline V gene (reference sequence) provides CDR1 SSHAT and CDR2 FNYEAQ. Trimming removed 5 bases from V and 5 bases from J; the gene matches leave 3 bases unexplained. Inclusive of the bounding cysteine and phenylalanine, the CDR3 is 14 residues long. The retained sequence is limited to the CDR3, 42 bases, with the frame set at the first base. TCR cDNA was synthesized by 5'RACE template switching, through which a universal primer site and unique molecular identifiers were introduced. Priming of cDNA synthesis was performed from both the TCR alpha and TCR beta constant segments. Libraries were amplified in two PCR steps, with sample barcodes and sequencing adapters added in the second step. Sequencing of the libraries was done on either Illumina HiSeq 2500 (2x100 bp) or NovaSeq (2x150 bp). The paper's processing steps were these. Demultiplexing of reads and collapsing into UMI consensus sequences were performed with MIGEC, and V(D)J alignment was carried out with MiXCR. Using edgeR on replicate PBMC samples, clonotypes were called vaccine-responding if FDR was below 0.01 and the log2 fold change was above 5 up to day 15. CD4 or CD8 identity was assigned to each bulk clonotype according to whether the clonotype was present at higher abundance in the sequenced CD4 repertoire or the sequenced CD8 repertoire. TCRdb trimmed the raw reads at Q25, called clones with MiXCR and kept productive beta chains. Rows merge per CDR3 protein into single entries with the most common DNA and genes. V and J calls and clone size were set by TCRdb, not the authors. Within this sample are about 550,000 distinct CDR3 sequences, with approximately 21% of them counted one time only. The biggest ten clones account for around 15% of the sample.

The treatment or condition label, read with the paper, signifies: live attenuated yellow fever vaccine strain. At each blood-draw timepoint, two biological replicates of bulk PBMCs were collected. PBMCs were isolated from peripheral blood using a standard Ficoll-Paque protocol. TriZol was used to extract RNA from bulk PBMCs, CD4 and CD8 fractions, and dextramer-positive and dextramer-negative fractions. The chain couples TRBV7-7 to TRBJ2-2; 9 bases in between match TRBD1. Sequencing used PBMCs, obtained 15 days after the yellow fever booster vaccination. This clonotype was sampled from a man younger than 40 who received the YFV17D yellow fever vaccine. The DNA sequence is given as TGTGCCAGCAGCATAGACAGGGGGACCGGGGAGCTGTTTTTT. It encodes CASSIDRGTGELFF.